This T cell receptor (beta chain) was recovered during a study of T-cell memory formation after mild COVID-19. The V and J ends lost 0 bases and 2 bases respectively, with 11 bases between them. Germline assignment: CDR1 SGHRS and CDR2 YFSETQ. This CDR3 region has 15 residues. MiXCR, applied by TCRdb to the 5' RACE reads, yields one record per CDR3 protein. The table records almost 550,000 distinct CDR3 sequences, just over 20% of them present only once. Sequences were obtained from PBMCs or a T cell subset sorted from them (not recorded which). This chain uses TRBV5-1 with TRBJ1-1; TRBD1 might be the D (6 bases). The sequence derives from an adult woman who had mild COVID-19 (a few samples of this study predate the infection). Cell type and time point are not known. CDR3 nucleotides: TGCGCCAGCAGCTTGGCATCGGGACATAACACTGAAGCTTTCTTT. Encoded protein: CASSLASGHNTEAFF.